This T cell receptor beta chain came from a study of T cell responses to AZD1222 COVID-19 vaccine. The study, taken as a whole, reports: Repertoire collection took place solely once the T cell response had peaked. Across spike, vaccine-associated CD4 TCRs were found, dominant at 160-218 and 743-854. Unmutated variant regions reportedly attract nearly half of all spike-specific TCRs. In a largely white British group with more females than males, clonal diversity was possibly underestimated.

Libraries were prepared by immunoSEQ multiplex PCR; TCRdb keeps only in-frame clonotypes and omits some of them. The sample lists over 150,000 clones, 87% occurring once. Details on this clone: Its antigen is not identified.

This CDR3 comprises 15 residues. Germline CDR1 reads SEHNR; CDR2 reads FQNEAQ (reference sequence). V lost 1 base and J lost 9; bases outside the gene matches: 7. V and J are TRBV7-9 and TRBJ2-1; 9 bases are a match to TRBD2. The sequence derives from an adult who received the AZD1222 COVID-19 vaccine. Sequencing was performed on peripheral blood, taken 28 days after the second AZD1222 dose. The CDR3 DNA follows: TGTGCCAGCAGCTTAGACGCGGGGGGGCTTGGTGAGCAGTTCTTC. The encoded protein is CASSLDAGGLGEQFF.